This record looks at one T cell receptor (beta chain) sequence and its context. The length of the CDR3 is 16 residues. Germline V gene sequence: CDR1 SGHTA, CDR2 FQGTGA. The trim removed 5 bases at V and 5 bases at J, leaving 7 bases unmatched. These data belong to a study of blood T cell repertoires in COVID-19. Profiling relied on immunoSEQ multiplex PCR, and the TCRdb table lists in-frame clones only, not all of them. The profile covers 150,000 to 160,000 clones, with about four fifths appearing a single time and around 32% taken by the ten largest. The source material was peripheral blood. The rearrangement links TRBV7-3 to TRBJ1-6; 9 bases align to TRBD1. The clonotype comes from a woman aged 55-69 years with acute or convalescent COVID-19. The CDR3 sequence: CASSHSGTGNNSPLHF. The CDR3 region has the DNA TGTGCCAGCAGCCATTCCGGGACAGGGAATAATTCACCCCTCCACTTT.